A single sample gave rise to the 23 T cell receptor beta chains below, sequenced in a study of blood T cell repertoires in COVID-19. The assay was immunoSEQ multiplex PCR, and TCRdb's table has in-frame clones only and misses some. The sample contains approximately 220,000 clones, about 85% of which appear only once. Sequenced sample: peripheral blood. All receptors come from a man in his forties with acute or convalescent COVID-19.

CDR3 bases: TGTGCCAGCAGCCGGCGGACAGAAAACATTCAGTACTTC. This sequence encodes CASSRRTENIQYF. The chain employs TRBV14 and TRBJ2-4, with D perhaps TRBD1 (6 bases). Germline V gives CDR1 SGHDN, CDR2 FVKESK. The CDR3 runs to 13 residues. Trimming removed 4 bases at V and 5 bases at J, with 9 bases between. Combining the CDR3 with reference TRBV14 and TRBJ2-4 gives the whole variable domain EAGVTQFPSHSVIEKGQTVTLRCDPISGHDNLYWYRRVMGKEIKFLLHFVKESKQDESGMPNNRFLAERTGGTYSTLKVQPAELEDSGVYFCASSRRTENIQYFGAGTRLSVL.

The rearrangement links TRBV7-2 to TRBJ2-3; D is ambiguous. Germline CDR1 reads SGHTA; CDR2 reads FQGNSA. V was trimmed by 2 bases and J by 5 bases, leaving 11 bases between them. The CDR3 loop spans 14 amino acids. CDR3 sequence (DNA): TGTGCCAGCAGCTTAAGAGTCCCAAGAGATACGCAGTATTTT. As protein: CASSLRVPRDTQYF.

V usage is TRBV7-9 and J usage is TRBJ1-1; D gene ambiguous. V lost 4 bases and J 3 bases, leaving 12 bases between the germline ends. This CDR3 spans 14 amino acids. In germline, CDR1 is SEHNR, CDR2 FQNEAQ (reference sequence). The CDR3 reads CASSSIREDTEAFF. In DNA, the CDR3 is TGTGCCAGCAGCTCAATTAGGGAGGACACTGAAGCTTTCTTT.

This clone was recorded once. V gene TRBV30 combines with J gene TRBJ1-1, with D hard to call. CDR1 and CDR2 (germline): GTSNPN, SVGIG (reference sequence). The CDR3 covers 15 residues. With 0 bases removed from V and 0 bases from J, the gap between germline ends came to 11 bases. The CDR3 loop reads CAWSVAPQMNTEAFF. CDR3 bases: TGTGCCTGGAGTGTGGCCCCACAGATGAACACTGAAGCTTTCTTT.

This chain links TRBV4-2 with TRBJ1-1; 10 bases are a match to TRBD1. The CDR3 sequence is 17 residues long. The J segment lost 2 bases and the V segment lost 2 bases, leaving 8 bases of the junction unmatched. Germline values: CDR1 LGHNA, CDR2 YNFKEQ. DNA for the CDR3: TGTGCCAGCAGCCAATTGGGACAGGGGTTTGCAAACACTGAAGCTTTCTTT. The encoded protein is CASSQLGQGFANTEAFF.

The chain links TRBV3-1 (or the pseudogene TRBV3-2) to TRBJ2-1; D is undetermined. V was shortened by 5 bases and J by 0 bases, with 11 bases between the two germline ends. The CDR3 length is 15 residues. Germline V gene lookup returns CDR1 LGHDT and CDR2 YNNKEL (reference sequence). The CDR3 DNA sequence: TGTGCCAGCAGCTCTCGGGTGAGCTCCTACAATGAGCAGTTCTTC. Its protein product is CASSSRVSSYNEQFF.

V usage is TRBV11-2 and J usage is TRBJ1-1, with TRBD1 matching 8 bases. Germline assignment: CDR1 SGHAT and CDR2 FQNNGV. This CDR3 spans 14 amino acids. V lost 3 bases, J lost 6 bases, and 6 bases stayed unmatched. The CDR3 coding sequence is TGTGCCAGCAGCTTGGGCAGGGGGCTTGCTGAAGCTTTCTTT. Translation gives CASSLGRGLAEAFF. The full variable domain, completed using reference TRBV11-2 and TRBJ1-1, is EAGVAQSPRYKIIEKRQSVAFWCNPISGHATLYWYQQILGQGPKLLIQFQNNGVVDDSQLPKDRFSAERLKGVDSTLKIQPAKLEDSAVYLCASSLGRGLAEAFFGQGTRLTVV.

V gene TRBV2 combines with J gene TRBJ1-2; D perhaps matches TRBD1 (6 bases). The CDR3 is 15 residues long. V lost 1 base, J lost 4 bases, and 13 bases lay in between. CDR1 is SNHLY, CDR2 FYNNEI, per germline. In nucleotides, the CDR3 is TGTGCCAGCAGTGAAGGCGTCAGGGGATTCTATGGCTACACCTTC. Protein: CASSEGVRGFYGYTF. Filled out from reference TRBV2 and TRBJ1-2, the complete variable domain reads EPEVTQTPSHQVTQMGQEVILRCVPISNHLYFYWYRQILGQKVEFLVSFYNNEISEKSEIFDDQFSVERPDGSNFTLKIRSTKLEDSAMYFCASSEGVRGFYGYTFGSGTRLTVV.

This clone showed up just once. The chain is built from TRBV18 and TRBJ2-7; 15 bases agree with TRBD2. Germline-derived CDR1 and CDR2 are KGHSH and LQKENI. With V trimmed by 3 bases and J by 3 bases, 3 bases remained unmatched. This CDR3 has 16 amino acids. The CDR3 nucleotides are TGTGCCAGCTCACCGTCGGGACTAGCGGGAGGCTACGAGCAGTACTTC. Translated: CASSPSGLAGGYEQYF.

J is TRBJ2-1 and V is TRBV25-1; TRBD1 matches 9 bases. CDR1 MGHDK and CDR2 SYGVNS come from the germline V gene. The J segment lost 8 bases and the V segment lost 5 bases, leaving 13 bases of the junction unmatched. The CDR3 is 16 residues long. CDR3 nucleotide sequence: TGTGCCAGCAGTCCAACCGGGACAGGGCGCCCAGATGAGCAGTTCTTC. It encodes CASSPTGTGRPDEQFF.

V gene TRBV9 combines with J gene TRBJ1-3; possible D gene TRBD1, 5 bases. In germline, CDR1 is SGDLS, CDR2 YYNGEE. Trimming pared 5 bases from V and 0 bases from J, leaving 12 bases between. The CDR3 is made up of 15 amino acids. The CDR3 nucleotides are TGTGCCAGCAGGGGGGAGGGCGGCTCTGGAAACACCATATATTTT. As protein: CASRGEGGSGNTIYF. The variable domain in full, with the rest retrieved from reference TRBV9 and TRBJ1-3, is DSGVTQTPKHLITATGQRVTLRCSPRSGDLSVYWYQQSLDQGLQFLIQYYNGEERAKGNILERFSAQQFPDLHSELNLSSLELGDSALYFCASRGEGGSGNTIYFGEGSWLTVV.

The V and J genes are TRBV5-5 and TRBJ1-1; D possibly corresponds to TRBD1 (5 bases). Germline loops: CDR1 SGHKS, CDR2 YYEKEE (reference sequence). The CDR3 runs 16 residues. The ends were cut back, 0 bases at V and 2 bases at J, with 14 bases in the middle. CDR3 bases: TGTGCCAGCAGCTTGGTCCCTACCAGGGATAACACTGAAGCTTTCTTT. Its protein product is CASSLVPTRDNTEAFF.

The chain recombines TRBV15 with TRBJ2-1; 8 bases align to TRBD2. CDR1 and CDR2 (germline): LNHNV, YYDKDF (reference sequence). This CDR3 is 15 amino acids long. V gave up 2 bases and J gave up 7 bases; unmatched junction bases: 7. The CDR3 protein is CATSRKAGVGNEQFF. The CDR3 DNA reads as TGTGCCACCAGCAGAAAAGCGGGAGTCGGGAATGAGCAGTTCTTC.

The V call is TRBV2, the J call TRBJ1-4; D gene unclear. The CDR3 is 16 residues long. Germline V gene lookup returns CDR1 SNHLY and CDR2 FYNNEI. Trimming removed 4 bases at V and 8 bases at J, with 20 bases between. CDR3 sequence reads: CASSVEGPAGREKLFF. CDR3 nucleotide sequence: TGTGCCAGCAGTGTGGAGGGCCCAGCTGGCCGGGAAAAACTGTTTTTT.

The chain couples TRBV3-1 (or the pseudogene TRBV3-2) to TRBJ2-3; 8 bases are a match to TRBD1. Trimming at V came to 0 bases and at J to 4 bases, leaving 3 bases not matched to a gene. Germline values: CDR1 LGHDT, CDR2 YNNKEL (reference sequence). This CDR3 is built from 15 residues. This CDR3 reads CASSQEGQGADTQYF. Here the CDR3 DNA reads TGTGCCAGCAGCCAAGAAGGACAGGGAGCAGATACGCAGTATTTT.

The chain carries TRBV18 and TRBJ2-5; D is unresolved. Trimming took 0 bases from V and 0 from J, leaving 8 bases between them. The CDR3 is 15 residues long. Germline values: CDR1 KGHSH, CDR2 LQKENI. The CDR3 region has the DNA TGTGCCAGCTCACCACCGGGCCTCTACCAAGAGACCCAGTACTTC. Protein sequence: CASSPPGLYQETQYF. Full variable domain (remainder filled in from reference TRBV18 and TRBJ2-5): NAGVMQNPRHLVRRRGQEARLRCSPMKGHSHVYWYRQLPEEGLKFMVYLQKENIIDESGMPKERFSAEFPKEGPSILRIQQVVRGDSAAYFCASSPPGLYQETQYFGPGTRLLVL.

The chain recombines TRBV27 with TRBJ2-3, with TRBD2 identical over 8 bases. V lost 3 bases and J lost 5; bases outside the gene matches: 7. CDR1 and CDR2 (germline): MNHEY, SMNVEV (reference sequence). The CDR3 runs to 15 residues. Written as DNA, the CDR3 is TGTGCCAGCAGTTTTGGAGCGGGAGAGGAAGATACGCAGTATTTT. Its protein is CASSFGAGEEDTQYF.

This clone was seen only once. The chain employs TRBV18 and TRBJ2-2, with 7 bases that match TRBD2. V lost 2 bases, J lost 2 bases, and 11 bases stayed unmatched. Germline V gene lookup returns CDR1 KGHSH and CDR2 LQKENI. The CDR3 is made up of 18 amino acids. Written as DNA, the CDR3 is TGTGCCAGCTCACCAAGGAAGGTCTGGGAGGGCAACACCGGGGAGCTGTTTTTT. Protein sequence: CASSPRKVWEGNTGELFF. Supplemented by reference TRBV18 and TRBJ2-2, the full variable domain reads NAGVMQNPRHLVRRRGQEARLRCSPMKGHSHVYWYRQLPEEGLKFMVYLQKENIIDESGMPKERFSAEFPKEGPSILRIQQVVRGDSAAYFCASSPRKVWEGNTGELFFGEGSRLTVL.

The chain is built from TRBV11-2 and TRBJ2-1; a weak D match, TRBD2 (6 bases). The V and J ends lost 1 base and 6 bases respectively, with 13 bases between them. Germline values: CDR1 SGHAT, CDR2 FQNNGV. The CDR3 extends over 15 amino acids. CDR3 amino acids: CASSLVTSRANEQFF. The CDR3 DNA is TGTGCCAGCAGCTTAGTAACTAGCCGGGCCAATGAGCAGTTCTTC.

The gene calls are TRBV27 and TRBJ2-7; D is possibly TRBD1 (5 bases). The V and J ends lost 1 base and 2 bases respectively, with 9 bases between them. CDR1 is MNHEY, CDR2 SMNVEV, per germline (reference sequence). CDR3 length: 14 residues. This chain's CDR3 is CASSLWAGPYEQYF. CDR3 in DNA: TGTGCCAGCAGTTTATGGGCAGGGCCCTACGAGCAGTACTTC.

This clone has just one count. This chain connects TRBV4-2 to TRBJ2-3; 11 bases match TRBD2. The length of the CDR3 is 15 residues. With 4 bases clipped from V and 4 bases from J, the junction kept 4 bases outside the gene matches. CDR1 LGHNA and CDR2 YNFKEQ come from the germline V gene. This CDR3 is CASSRTSGGSDTQYF. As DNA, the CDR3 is TGTGCCAGCAGCCGAACTAGCGGGGGTTCAGATACGCAGTATTTT.

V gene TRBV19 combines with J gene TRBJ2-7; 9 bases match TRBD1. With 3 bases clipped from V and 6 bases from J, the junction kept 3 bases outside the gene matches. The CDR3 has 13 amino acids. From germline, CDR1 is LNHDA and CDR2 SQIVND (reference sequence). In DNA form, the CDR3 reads TGTGCCAGTAGTATGGGACAGGGCTCCGAGCAGTACTTC. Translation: CASSMGQGSEQYF.

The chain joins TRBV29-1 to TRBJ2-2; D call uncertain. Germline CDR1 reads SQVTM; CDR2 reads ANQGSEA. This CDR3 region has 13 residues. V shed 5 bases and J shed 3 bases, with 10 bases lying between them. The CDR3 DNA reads TGCAGCGTTCTATCCTATCACACCGGGGAGCTGTTTTTT. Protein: CSVLSYHTGELFF.